This is a list of T cell receptor beta chains from one sample in a study of immune evolution from preneoplasia to lung adenocarcinoma. Measured with immunoSEQ multiplex PCR; TCRdb has only the in-frame clones, and not every one. The sample lists 30,000 to 45,000 clones, about 74% seen once, with approximately 6.5% in the top ten. The specimen sequenced was FFPE invasive lung adenocarcinoma tissue. Receptor source: a person aged 55-75 years with lung adenocarcinoma. Each CDR3 is given with its conserved first and last residue. D genes are given only for firm matches. Rows may omit the clone size; those that give it use once, few, many or a size class.

>-|TRBJ1-5|-|TRBV19
CASSKSGPFGNQPQHF
TGTGCCAGTAGTAAAAGCGGCCCGTTTGGCAATCAGCCCCAGCATTTT
>few|TRBJ2-2|TRBD2|TRBV6-4
CASRQAGTSAGELFF
TGTGCCAGCAGACAGGCCGGGACTAGCGCCGGGGAGCTGTTTTTT
>once|TRBJ2-3|-|TRBV5-4
CASSRGRDTQYF
TGTGCCAGCAGCAGAGGGAGGGATACGCAGTATTTT
>once|TRBJ2-1|-|TRBV30
CAWSHHLNNEQFF
TGTGCCTGGAGTCACCATCTTAACAATGAGCAGTTCTTC
>-|TRBJ2-5|TRBD2|TRBV27
CASSGLAGQETQYF
TGTGCCAGCAGCGGACTAGCGGGCCAAGAGACCCAGTACTTC
>-|TRBJ1-1|-|TRBV28
CASSPLGQMNTEAFF
TGTGCCAGCAGTCCCCTGGGGCAGATGAACACTGAAGCTTTCTTT
>few|TRBJ1-5|-|TRBV6-5
CASSWKGNQPQHF
TGTGCCAGCAGTTGGAAAGGAAATCAGCCCCAGCATTTT
>-|TRBJ2-7|-|TRBV28
CASSPTGTPSYEQYF
TGTGCCAGCAGTCCGACCGGGACACCCTCCTACGAGCAGTACTTC
>-|TRBJ1-3|-|TRBV11-2
CASSLDLQAFVSGNTIYF
TGTGCCAGCAGCTTAGATCTACAGGCTTTTGTCTCTGGAAACACCATATATTTT
>-|TRBJ2-2|TRBD2|TRBV5-4
CASTRPGTSNTGELFF
TGTGCCAGCACCCGACCCGGGACTAGCAACACCGGGGAGCTGTTTTTT
>few|TRBJ2-7|-|TRBV6-1
CASSEAPESEQYF
TGTGCCAGCAGTGAAGCGCCGGAATCCGAGCAGTACTTC
>-|TRBJ2-2|-|TRBV7-2
CASSHRLVTGELFF
TGTGCCAGCAGCCACCGACTAGTCACCGGGGAGCTGTTTTTT
>-|TRBJ1-1|TRBD1|TRBV19
CASSALLTTGGLNTEAFF
TGTGCCAGTAGCGCCCTTCTCACGACAGGGGGGCTGAACACTGAAGCTTTCTTT
>-|TRBJ2-1|TRBD2|TRBV11-2
CASSLEAAGVLEQFF
TGTGCCAGCAGCTTAGAGGCCGCGGGAGTTCTTGAGCAGTTCTTC
>-|TRBJ2-6|-|TRBV5-6
CASSRRGFGANVLTF
TGTGCCAGCAGCCGGAGAGGGTTTGGGGCCAACGTCCTGACTTTC
>-|TRBJ2-7|-|TRBV18
CASSLLEEYEQYF
TGTGCCAGCTCCCTTCTGGAGGAATACGAGCAGTACTTC
>-|TRBJ1-5|-|TRBV2
CASRRREDQPQHF
TGTGCCAGCAGGCGAAGGGAGGATCAGCCCCAGCATTTT
>-|TRBJ2-7|TRBD1|TRBV11-2
CASGPGQGRYEQYF
TGTGCCAGCGGGCCGGGACAGGGAAGGTACGAGCAGTACTTC
>-|TRBJ1-1|TRBD1|TRBV5-1
CASSPGQGVEVAFF
TGCGCCAGCAGCCCGGGACAGGGGGTCGAGGTAGCTTTCTTT
>few|TRBJ2-7|-|TRBV28
CASSLPRDEQYF
TGTGCCAGCAGTTTGCCGCGGGACGAGCAGTACTTC
>-|TRBJ2-2|-|TRBV7-3
CASSLNAAPYGELFF
TGTGCCAGCAGCTTAAATGCAGCGCCCTACGGGGAGCTGTTTTTT
>-|TRBJ1-5|-|TRBV19
CASSPSVGSNQPQHF
TGTGCCAGTAGTCCCTCCGTGGGTAGCAATCAGCCCCAGCATTTT
>-|TRBJ1-4|-|TRBV5-4
CASSSVTGEKLFF
TGTGCCAGCAGCTCAGTCACCGGGGAAAAACTGTTTTTT
>-|TRBJ2-6|-|TRBV25-1
CASSKGSGANVLTF
TGTGCCAGCAGTAAGGGCTCTGGGGCCAACGTCCTGACTTTC
>-|TRBJ2-1|-|TRBV5-1
CASSPTGANNEQFF
TGCGCCAGCAGCCCAACCGGGGCTAACAATGAGCAGTTCTTC
>-|TRBJ2-2|-|TRBV5-1
CASSSNGGLAAGELFF
TGCGCCAGCAGCTCGAACGGCGGGCTAGCCGCCGGGGAGCTGTTTTTT
>few|TRBJ2-2|-|TRBV19
CASRIRGDGELFF
TGTGCCAGTAGAATCCGGGGAGACGGGGAGCTGTTTTTT
>-|TRBJ2-1|-|TRBV2
CASNRSKAYEQFF
TGTGCCAGCAACAGGAGCAAAGCTTATGAGCAGTTCTTC
>medium-sized|TRBJ2-5|-|TRBV5-5
CASSRELLETQYF
TGTGCCAGCAGCCGGGAGTTGCTCGAGACCCAGTACTTC
>once|TRBJ2-1|TRBD2|TRBV4-2
CASSQDVGEGRDNEQFF
TGTGCCAGCAGCCAAGACGTGGGGGAGGGCCGGGACAATGAGCAGTTCTTC
>few|TRBJ1-5|-|TRBV4-1
CASSQGSGPRNQPQHF
TGCGCCAGCAGCCAAGGATCGGGGCCGAGAAATCAGCCCCAGCATTTT
>-|TRBJ2-1|-|TRBV18
CASSSRRGRDEQFF
TGTGCCAGCTCCTCCCGACGGGGGCGGGATGAGCAGTTCTTC
>-|TRBJ1-5|-|TRBV6-5
CASSVWRGNQPQHF
-
>few|TRBJ2-2|TRBD1|TRBV19
CASSSRGLANTGELFF
TGTGCCAGTAGTAGCAGGGGGCTCGCGAACACCGGGGAGCTGTTTTTT
>-|TRBJ2-1|-|TRBV11-3
CASSLSQNNEQFF
TGTGCCAGCAGCTTAAGCCAGAACAATGAGCAGTTCTTC
>-|TRBJ2-3|TRBD1|TRBV5-6
CASSPWDRRTDTQYF
TGTGCCAGCAGCCCGTGGGACAGACGCACAGATACGCAGTATTTT
>few|TRBJ2-7|TRBD2|TRBV28
CASREAGGSYEQYF
TGTGCCAGCAGGGAAGCGGGAGGGTCCTACGAGCAGTACTTC
>-|TRBJ2-3|TRBD2|TRBV4-2
CASSPLTSGGTDTQYF
TGTGCCAGCAGCCCCCTGACTAGCGGGGGCACAGATACGCAGTATTTT
>many|TRBJ2-3|TRBD2|TRBV9
CASSDGLAGVDTQYF
TGTGCCAGCAGCGACGGACTAGCGGGAGTGGATACGCAGTATTTT
>-|TRBJ2-3|TRBD2|TRBV30
CAWGAGTNTDTQYF
TGTGCCTGGGGGGCAGGGACTAACACAGATACGCAGTATTTT
>-|TRBJ2-1|-|TRBV12-5
CASGTTGEQFF
TGTGCTAGTGGTACAACGGGTGAGCAGTTCTTC
>-|TRBJ2-1|-|TRBV5-1
CASSLSPATGNEQFF
TGCGCCAGCAGCTTGTCCCCGGCGACAGGCAATGAGCAGTTCTTC
>-|TRBJ1-3|-|TRBV5-1
CASSARTSGNTIYF
TGCGCCAGCAGCGCACGGACTTCTGGAAACACCATATATTTT
>-|TRBJ2-2|TRBD2|TRBV19
CASKIPPTSGRLTGELFF
TGTGCCAGTAAGATCCCACCCACTAGCGGGAGGTTGACCGGGGAGCTGTTTTTT
>-|TRBJ1-1|-|TRBV5-1
CASSLGTVTEAFF
TGCGCCAGCAGCTTGGGGACGGTCACTGAAGCTTTCTTT
>-|TRBJ2-7|-|TRBV7-9
CASRLTPDSPYEQYF
TGTGCCAGCAGATTAACACCCGACAGTCCCTACGAGCAGTACTTC
>-|TRBJ1-2|-|TRBV28
CAIYSGTDYGYTF
TGTGCCATTTATTCCGGGACCGACTATGGCTACACCTTC
>-|TRBJ2-7|TRBD2|TRBV28
CASSALDSGRGEQYF
TGTGCCAGCAGTGCCCTAGATAGCGGGAGGGGCGAGCAGTACTTC
>-|TRBJ2-2|TRBD1|TRBV10-2
CASIGPGTGRTGELFF
TGCGCCAGCATTGGCCCCGGGACAGGACGCACCGGGGAGCTGTTTTTT
>few|TRBJ1-5|-|TRBV2
CASTKDRYNQPQHF
TGTGCCAGCACCAAAGACAGATACAATCAGCCCCAGCATTTT
>-|TRBJ2-7|-|TRBV30
CAWSVGGLSPTRQYF
TGTGCCTGGAGTGTAGGGGGACTGAGTCCTACGAGGCAGTACTTC